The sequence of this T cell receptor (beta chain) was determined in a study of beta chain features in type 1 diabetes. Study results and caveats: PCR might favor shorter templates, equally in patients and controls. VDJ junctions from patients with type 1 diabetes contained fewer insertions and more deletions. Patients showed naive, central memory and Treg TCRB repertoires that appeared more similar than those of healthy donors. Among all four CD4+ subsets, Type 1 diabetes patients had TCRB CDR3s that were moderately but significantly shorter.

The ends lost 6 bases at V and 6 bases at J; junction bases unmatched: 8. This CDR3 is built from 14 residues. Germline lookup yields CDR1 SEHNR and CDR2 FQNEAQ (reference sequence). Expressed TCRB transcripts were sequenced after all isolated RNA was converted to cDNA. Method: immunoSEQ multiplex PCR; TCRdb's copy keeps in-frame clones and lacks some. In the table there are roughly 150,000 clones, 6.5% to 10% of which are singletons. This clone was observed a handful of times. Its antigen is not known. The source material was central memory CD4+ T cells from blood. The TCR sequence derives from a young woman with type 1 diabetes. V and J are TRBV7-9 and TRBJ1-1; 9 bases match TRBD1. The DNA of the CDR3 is TGTGCCAGCAGGGCCCGAGGACAGGGGTCTGAAGCTTTCTTT. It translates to CASRARGQGSEAFF.